The sequence of this TCR beta chain was determined in a study of spatial heterogeneity in lung cancer. Study-level information: An average of more than ten raw reads was observed per unique TCR and UMI combination.

This clonotype has at least ten counts. The CDR3 sequence is 15 residues long. The J segment lost 0 bases and the V segment lost 2 bases, leaving 1 base of the junction unmatched. CDR1 is MNHEY and CDR2 is SMNVEV in the germline V gene (reference sequence). Documented time point: sample taken at primary tumor resection. Without sorting, whole RNA was sequenced from tumor, nontumor lung or frozen PBMC. The donor population consisted of some 67 patients with untreated, early-stage non-small cell lung cancer. TCRdb re-called the 5' RACE reads with MiXCR, one entry per CDR3 protein. The sample yields 95,000 or so distinct CDR3 sequences, roughly 9.5% seen once.

The source was PBMCs, collected at surgery. This sequence joins TRBV27 and TRBJ2-3, with 8 bases that match TRBD2. This TCR came from a male donor with early-stage non-small cell lung cancer. CDR3 region: CASSLLAGSTDTQYF. In DNA, the CDR3 is TGTGCCAGCAGTTTACTAGCGGGCAGCACAGATACGCAGTATTTT.